The rows below give T cell receptor beta chains drawn from one sample of a study of shared clonotypes between healthy human individuals. This table comes from immunoSEQ multiplex PCR, and its TCRdb copy is limited to in-frame clones, with some not included. The sample has approximately 2,000,000 clones, 80% to 95% seen once; the top ten hold roughly 0.34%. The sample was naive CD4+ T cells from PBMCs. The receptors were sampled from a man younger than 35 in good health. Some clones in this sample may be carry-over from other donors' samples. Both conserved end residues are part of each CDR3. D genes are given only for firm matches. Only some rows state a clone size, as once, few, many or a class for expanded clones.

D gene: NA; V gene: TRBV7-9; CDR3 length: 14; J gene: TRBJ2-3; clone size: NA; CDR3 protein: CASSSRDGADTQYF; CDR3 DNA: TGTGCCAGCAGCTCTCGGGATGGGGCAGATACGCAGTATTTT
D gene: NA; V gene: TRBV19; CDR3 length: 15; J gene: TRBJ2-5; clone size: NA; CDR3 protein: CASRTGTLGRETQYF; CDR3 DNA: TGTGCCAGTAGGACTGGGACCCTGGGGAGGGAGACCCAGTACTTC
D gene: NA; V gene: TRBV4-3; CDR3 length: 16; J gene: TRBJ2-1; clone size: NA; CDR3 protein: CASSQDLGRGNDEQFF; CDR3 DNA: TGCGCCAGCAGCCAAGATTTGGGAAGAGGGAACGATGAGCAGTTCTTC
D gene: NA; V gene: TRBV18; CDR3 length: 18; J gene: TRBJ2-1; clone size: once; CDR3 protein: CASSPRISGAPVDNEQFF; CDR3 DNA: TGTGCCAGCTCACCACGAATCAGCGGAGCCCCAGTAGACAATGAGCAGTTCTTC
D gene: NA; V gene: TRBV5-1; CDR3 length: 15; J gene: TRBJ2-5; clone size: NA; CDR3 protein: CASSLTALKQETQYF; CDR3 DNA: TGCGCCAGCAGCTTGACGGCGTTAAAACAAGAGACCCAGTACTTC
D gene: NA; V gene: TRBV29-1; CDR3 length: 15; J gene: TRBJ2-3; clone size: NA; CDR3 protein: CSVVGASGRTDTQYF; CDR3 DNA: TGCAGCGTTGTGGGGGCGAGCGGGCGCACAGATACGCAGTATTTT
D gene: TRBD2; V gene: TRBV7-9; CDR3 length: 15; J gene: TRBJ2-5; clone size: once; CDR3 protein: CASSPTSTSSETQYF; CDR3 DNA: TGTGCCAGCAGCCCCACTTCGACTAGCTCGGAGACCCAGTACTTC
D gene: NA; V gene: TRBV18; CDR3 length: 13; J gene: TRBJ1-1; clone size: NA; CDR3 protein: CASSPSMGTEAFF; CDR3 DNA: TGTGCCAGCTCACCATCTATGGGCACTGAAGCTTTCTTT
D gene: NA; V gene: TRBV6-5; CDR3 length: 14; J gene: TRBJ2-3; clone size: NA; CDR3 protein: CASKEAKGTDTQYF; CDR3 DNA: TGTGCCAGCAAAGAGGCAAAGGGCACAGATACGCAGTATTTT
D gene: NA; V gene: TRBV28; CDR3 length: 12; J gene: TRBJ1-1; clone size: NA; CDR3 protein: CASSLGWTEAFF; CDR3 DNA: TGTGCCAGCAGTTTAGGGTGGACTGAAGCTTTCTTT
D gene: NA; V gene: TRBV7-3; CDR3 length: 15; J gene: TRBJ2-2; clone size: NA; CDR3 protein: CASSVLGGLTGELFF; CDR3 DNA: TGTGCCAGCAGCGTCCTGGGGGGGCTCACCGGGGAGCTGTTTTTT
D gene: TRBD1; V gene: TRBV5-1; CDR3 length: 14; J gene: TRBJ2-7; clone size: NA; CDR3 protein: CASSLGGQGGEQYF; CDR3 DNA: TGCGCCAGCAGCTTGGGAGGACAGGGCGGCGAGCAGTACTTC
D gene: NA; V gene: TRBV6-5; CDR3 length: 16; J gene: TRBJ1-4; clone size: NA; CDR3 protein: CASSSWIPSTGEKLFF; CDR3 DNA: TGTGCCAGCAGTTCTTGGATTCCCTCAACCGGTGAAAAACTGTTTTTT
D gene: NA; V gene: TRBV7-2; CDR3 length: 17; J gene: TRBJ1-3; clone size: NA; CDR3 protein: CASSANRPGYSGNTIYF; CDR3 DNA: TGTGCCAGCAGCGCCAATCGCCCCGGGTACTCTGGAAACACCATATATTTT
D gene: NA; V gene: TRBV10-1; CDR3 length: 14; J gene: TRBJ2-1; clone size: NA; CDR3 protein: CASSGVGTHNEQFF; CDR3 DNA: TGCGCCAGCAGTGGGGTCGGGACTCACAATGAGCAGTTCTTC
D gene: TRBD1; V gene: TRBV28; CDR3 length: 15; J gene: TRBJ2-3; clone size: NA; CDR3 protein: CASSDRGRVRDTQYF; CDR3 DNA: TGTGCCAGCAGTGACAGGGGCCGCGTCCGGGATACGCAGTATTTT
D gene: NA; V gene: TRBV19; CDR3 length: 11; J gene: TRBJ2-2; clone size: NA; CDR3 protein: CATENTGELFF; CDR3 DNA: TGTGCCACCGAAAACACCGGGGAGCTGTTTTTT
D gene: NA; V gene: TRBV6-5; CDR3 length: 13; J gene: TRBJ2-3; clone size: once; CDR3 protein: CASRSPSTDTQYF; CDR3 DNA: TGTGCCAGCAGGTCTCCCAGCACAGATACGCAGTATTTT
D gene: NA; V gene: TRBV11-3; CDR3 length: 14; J gene: TRBJ2-1; clone size: NA; CDR3 protein: CASSLSNERNEQFF; CDR3 DNA: TGTGCCAGCAGCTTGAGCAACGAACGCAATGAGCAGTTCTTC
D gene: TRBD1; V gene: TRBV27; CDR3 length: 13; J gene: TRBJ1-2; clone size: once; CDR3 protein: CASRATGVYGYTF; CDR3 DNA: TGTGCCAGCAGAGCCACAGGGGTCTATGGCTACACCTTC
D gene: NA; V gene: TRBV9; CDR3 length: 13; J gene: TRBJ2-7; clone size: NA; CDR3 protein: CASSVAPLSEQYF; CDR3 DNA: TGTGCCAGCAGCGTAGCACCGTTAAGCGAGCAGTACTTC
D gene: NA; V gene: TRBV28; CDR3 length: 16; J gene: TRBJ1-3; clone size: NA; CDR3 protein: CASSLGGAGWGNTIYF; CDR3 DNA: TGTGCCAGCAGTTTGGGAGGCGCTGGGTGGGGAAACACCATATATTTT
D gene: NA; V gene: TRBV11-2; CDR3 length: 14; J gene: TRBJ2-7; clone size: NA; CDR3 protein: CASSITDSSYEQYF; CDR3 DNA: TGTGCCAGCAGCATAACGGACAGTTCCTACGAGCAGTACTTC
D gene: NA; V gene: TRBV11-3; CDR3 length: 15; J gene: TRBJ2-3; clone size: NA; CDR3 protein: CASRGDLVPTDTQYF; CDR3 DNA: TGTGCCAGCAGAGGGGATTTGGTACCCACAGATACGCAGTATTTT
D gene: TRBD2; V gene: TRBV5-1; CDR3 length: 14; J gene: TRBJ2-7; clone size: NA; CDR3 protein: CASSSLAGLGEQYF; CDR3 DNA: TGCGCCAGCAGTTCTCTAGCGGGGTTAGGCGAGCAGTACTTC
D gene: NA; V gene: TRBV7-9; CDR3 length: 13; J gene: TRBJ1-2; clone size: NA; CDR3 protein: CASSPRRSYGYTF; CDR3 DNA: TGTGCCAGCAGCCCCCGCCGGTCGTATGGCTACACCTTC